This T cell receptor (beta chain) was found in a study of blood T cells in healthy people across ages. Study background: For every two T cells, template switching captured about one barcoded beta molecule. Study-wide results and limits: With donor CMV status unknown, expanded clonotype changes were possibly confounded.

Germline CDR1 SGHRS, CDR2 YFSETQ. The CDR3 is 18 residues long. The V segment lost 4 bases and the J segment 1 base; nucleotides outside the gene matches: 16. Using a J-beta primer mix together with a sample-barcoded 5' primer, a second PCR was run for about 6 to 11 cycles. TCRdb ran MiXCR on the 5' RACE reads and lists one entry per CDR3 protein. The sample shows 550,000 to 600,000 distinct CDR3 sequences, 27% of them seen only once. This clonotype showed up just a few times. Its antigen is not known. PBMCs were isolated at a quantity of at least 6 million per sample. Total RNA was extracted at no less than 6 micrograms per sample.

Input material: blood. This sequence was found in a woman in her 70s in good health. V and J are TRBV5-1 and TRBJ2-5, with 7 bases lining up with TRBD2. As DNA, the CDR3 is TGCGCCAGCAGCCGCACACAAACTAGCGACGCTTCCCAAGAGACCCAGTACTTC. Protein sequence: CASSRTQTSDASQETQYF.